This T cell receptor beta chain was recorded in a study of blood T cells in healthy people across ages. Next came a second PCR, run for about 6 to 12 cycles, which used a sample-barcoded 5' primer along with a J-beta primer mix. MiXCR, applied by TCRdb to the 5' RACE reads, yields one record per CDR3 protein. The table includes roughly 2 million distinct CDR3 sequences, roughly 49% detected once. Germline CDR1 and CDR2: DFQATT and SNEGSKA (reference sequence). There are 12 residues in the CDR3. Trimming took 6 bases from V and 4 from J, leaving 10 bases between them. The TCR sequence derives from a woman in her thirties or forties in good health. Sequencing was carried out using blood. The chain joins TRBV20-1 to TRBJ1-5; possibly TRBD1 for D (5 bases). CDR3 DNA: TGCAGTGCCGGACGGACAAATCAGCCCCAGCATTTT. It is translated as CSAGRTNQPQHF.